These 19 T cell receptor beta chains came from one sample sequenced in a study of T cell changes during pregnancy in multiple sclerosis. The protocol was immunoSEQ multiplex PCR, while the TCRdb copy is restricted to in-frame clones and leaves out a portion. The sample has about 31,000 clones, roughly 90% seen once; the top ten hold around 6.8%. Source: CD8+ T cells from peripheral blood mononuclear cells, taken in the second trimester of pregnancy. Every receptor here comes from a female donor with multiple sclerosis, enrolled in a pregnancy study.

The chain couples TRBV1 to TRBJ2-5; TRBD2 was called by the table and not checked on the DNA. TRBV1 is marked as a pseudogene. The CDR3 consists of 15 residues. The CDR3 here is CTSSLKREGAETQYF. The CDR3 bases are TGCACCAGCAGCCTGAAGCGGGAGGGAGCGGAGACCCAGTACTTC.

This clone occurred once. This chain uses TRBV10-3 with TRBJ1-4; 7 bases are shared with TRBD1. Germline V gene data show CDR1 as ENHRY and CDR2 as SYGVKD. V trimming: 11 bases; J trimming: 1 base; junction bases outside the gene matches: 4. The CDR3 spans 13 residues. The CDR3 loop reads CAARDRTNEKLFF. The CDR3 bases are TGTGCCGCTAGGGACAGAACTAATGAAAAACTGTTTTTT.

The chain combines TRBV2 with TRBJ2-7, with a tentative D call TRBD2 (6 bases). Trimming left V 5 bases short and J 2 bases short, with 22 bases between. The CDR3 has 17 residues. Germline V gene lookup returns CDR1 SNHLY and CDR2 FYNNEI. The CDR3, as DNA: TGTGCCAGCAGTCCCCCTCCGGGAGCACGCTTGACCTACGAGCAGTACTTC. This sequence encodes CASSPPPGARLTYEQYF.

The chain links TRBV11-3 to TRBJ2-1; 9 bases are shared with TRBD1. The CDR3 length is 15 residues. Germline CDR1 reads SGHNT; CDR2 reads YENEEA. V lost 5 bases and J lost 4; bases outside the gene matches: 6. CDR3 bases: TGTGCCAGCAGCATGGACAGGGGTTGGTACAATGAGCAGTTCTTC. This encodes CASSMDRGWYNEQFF.

This clone was seen more than once but under ten times. The chain uses TRBV5-1 and TRBJ2-3; no firm D call. The CDR3 consists of 15 residues. The V end lost 0 bases, the J end lost 1 base, and 9 bases lay between the germline ends. Germline-derived CDR1 and CDR2 are SGHRS and YFSETQ. The CDR3 coding sequence is TGCGCCAGCAGCTTGGTAGGTGCGGGCACAGATACGCAGTATTTT. Residues: CASSLVGAGTDTQYF.

This clone was picked up a small number of times. The rearrangement links TRBV19 to TRBJ1-2, with unresolved D. Trimming removed 11 bases at V and 4 bases at J, with 8 bases between. Germline CDR1 LNHDA, CDR2 SQIVND (reference sequence). This CDR3 has 10 amino acids. The CDR3 spells CASYSYGYTF. CDR3 DNA sequence: TGTGCCTCCTACAGCTATGGCTACACCTTC.

This chain joins TRBV18 and TRBJ1-4; TRBD1 matches at 9 bases. J gave up 5 bases and V 3 bases, and 4 bases lay outside the gene matches. From germline, CDR1 is KGHSH and CDR2 LQKENI. The CDR3 is 15 residues long. The CDR3: CASSPSGQGNEKLFF. CDR3 bases: TGTGCCAGCTCACCTTCGGGACAGGGCAATGAAAAACTGTTTTTT. Filled out from reference TRBV18 and TRBJ1-4, the complete variable domain reads NAGVMQNPRHLVRRRGQEARLRCSPMKGHSHVYWYRQLPEEGLKFMVYLQKENIIDESGMPKERFSAEFPKEGPSILRIQQVVRGDSAAYFCASSPSGQGNEKLFFGSGTQLSVL.

For this clone: A junction boundary mismatches the germline segment, possibly from a read error. V and J are TRBV7-7 and TRBJ2-1; 10 bases map to TRBD2. Germline loops: CDR1 SSHAT, CDR2 FNYEAQ (reference sequence). CDR3 length equals 15 residues. Written as DNA, the CDR3 is TGTGCTAGCAGCTTAGTTCTAGCGGGAGAGAGTGAGCAGTTCTTC. This gives the protein CASSLVLAGESEQFF. Variable domain in full (rest from reference TRBV7-7 and TRBJ2-1): GAGVSQSPRYKVTKRGQDVTLRCDPISSHATLYWYQQALGQGPEFLTYFNYEAQPDKSGLPSDRFSAERPEGSISTLTIQRTEQRDSAMYRCASSLVLAGESEQFFGPGTRLTVL.

The J gene is TRBJ1-3, the V gene TRBV29-1; TRBD1 is a possible D gene (5 bases). Germline CDR1 and CDR2: SQVTM and ANQGSEA. V was cut by 4 bases and J by 4 bases, with 14 bases left in between. The CDR3 is 14 residues long. This chain's CDR3 is CSVVGGEAGNTIYF. The DNA of the CDR3 is TGCAGCGTTGTTGGAGGGGAGGCGGGAAACACCATATATTTT.

This clone was observed a handful of times. The chain employs TRBV7-9 and TRBJ1-1; D unresolved. The CDR3 totals 13 residues. Trimming shortened V by 8 bases and J by 5 bases, and 15 bases separated the two germline ends. Germline lookup yields CDR1 SEHNR and CDR2 FQNEAQ (reference sequence). DNA for the CDR3: TGTGCCAGCGGTTGGATGGGAGAAACTGAAGCTTTCTTT. Residues: CASGWMGETEAFF.

The rearrangement uses TRBV6-5 and TRBJ2-1, with 9 bases that match TRBD2. The ends lost 2 bases at V and 6 bases at J; junction bases unmatched: 5. The CDR3 runs to 15 residues. The V gene's germline CDR1 is MNHEY and CDR2 SVGAGI. CDR3 residues: CASSYETSGANEQFF. The CDR3 DNA reads TGTGCCAGCAGTTACGAGACTAGCGGCGCCAATGAGCAGTTCTTC.

The chain combines TRBV5-1 with TRBJ2-1; 10 bases match TRBD2. This CDR3 comprises 13 residues. After removal of 5 bases from V and 7 bases from J, the junction contained 3 bases not matched to a gene. Germline CDR1 reads SGHRS; CDR2 reads YFSETQ. The CDR3 nucleotides read TGCGCCAGCAGGGGACTAGCGTCGAATGAGCAGTTCTTC. Protein sequence: CASRGLASNEQFF.

V usage is TRBV2 and J usage is TRBJ1-5; maybe TRBD1 (6 bases). Germline CDR1 is SNHLY and CDR2 is FYNNEI. This CDR3 contains 16 residues. V was cut by 4 bases and J by 1 base, with 14 bases left in between. The CDR3 DNA follows: TGTGCCAGCAGTGCTCGATCAGGGGAAAGCAATCAGCCCCAGCATTTT. It encodes CASSARSGESNQPQHF.

V gene TRBV6-1 combines with J gene TRBJ2-5; no firm D call. V lost 0 bases and J lost 5, with 10 bases in between. Germline assignment: CDR1 MNHNS and CDR2 SASEGT. This CDR3 is built from 14 residues. The CDR3 sequence: CASSEAALWETQYF. The CDR3 bases are TGTGCCAGCAGTGAAGCGGCCCTCTGGGAGACCCAGTACTTC.

The chain employs TRBV4-3 and TRBJ2-2, with 7 positions matching TRBD2. The CDR3 sequence is 16 residues long. Germline CDR1 and CDR2: LGHNA and YSLEER. Trimming removed 0 bases from V and 6 bases from J; junction bases left unmatched: 7. The CDR3 region has the DNA TGCGCCAGCAGCCAAGAGGTCCCAGGGAGGGCCGGGGAGCTGTTTTTT. It codes for CASSQEVPGRAGELFF.

As to this clone: The junction differs from germline at one of its ends, possibly a read error. The gene calls are TRBV7-7 and TRBJ2-5; 14 bases are shared with TRBD2. Per germline, CDR1 SSHAT and CDR2 FNYEAQ (reference sequence). CDR3 length: 18 amino acids. The CDR3 spells CASSLKTSGRAIEETQYF. The CDR3 nucleotides are TGTGCTAGCAGCTTAAAGACTAGCGGGAGGGCCATAGAAGAGACCCAGTACTTC.

This clone was detected only once. The chain employs TRBV5-4 and TRBJ1-1; 11 bases are shared with TRBD1. The CDR3 covers 16 residues. Germline trimming cut 7 bases from V and 0 bases from J; bases unmatched to any gene: 8. Germline CDR1 reads SGHNT; CDR2 reads YYREEE (reference sequence). CDR3 in amino acids: CASGTDRGLLNTEAFF. As DNA, the CDR3 is TGTGCCAGCGGAACGGACAGGGGGCTTCTGAACACTGAAGCTTTCTTT.

The chain has TRBV30 and TRBJ2-7, with a tentative D call TRBD1 (7 bases). V dropped 3 bases and J dropped 2 bases, with 11 bases sitting between them. The germline V gene encodes CDR1 GTSNPN and CDR2 SVGIG (reference sequence). CDR3 length: 13 amino acids. CDR3 sequence (DNA): TGTGCCTGGAGGGAGGGACAGACCTACGAGCAGTACTTC. Amino acids: CAWREGQTYEQYF.

The rearrangement uses TRBV4-1 and TRBJ2-5, with 7 bases identical to TRBD1. CDR3 size: 15 residues. Germline CDR1 reads MGHRA; CDR2 reads YSYEKL. After removal of 0 bases from V and 5 bases from J, the junction contained 6 bases not matched to a gene. CDR3 protein: CASSQDWAGGETQYF. The CDR3 DNA follows: TGCGCCAGCAGCCAAGATTGGGCAGGGGGTGAGACCCAGTACTTC.